The subject of this entry is one TCR beta chain. Its antigen is undetermined. Approximately 10 milliliters was the volume of peripheral blood drawn from each donor. The data originate from a study of blood T cells in healthy people across ages. The study's findings and limits: For the donors, CMV status was unknown and possibly confounded expanded clonotype changes. With age, beta diversity per million T cells declined roughly linearly, significantly by 30 to 50.

Using a J-beta primer mix together with a sample-barcoded 5' primer, a second PCR was run for roughly 6 to 11 cycles. TCRdb itself ran the 5' RACE reads through MiXCR, one entry per CDR3 protein. The sample yields more than 1,400,000 distinct CDR3 sequences, around 42% seen once. This CDR3 is 16 amino acids long. The ends were cut back, 6 bases at V and 5 bases at J, with 19 bases in the middle. V and J are TRBV12-3 or TRBV12-4 and TRBJ1-4; possible D gene TRBD1, 5 bases. This TCR was recovered from a woman younger than 35 in good health. Sequenced sample: blood. The CDR3 sequence is CASSPGRSWGNEKLFF. CDR3 DNA: TGTGCCAGCAGCCCCGGACGGTCGTGGGGGAATGAAAAACTGTTTTTT.